A single T cell receptor beta chain is shown here with its context. Its antigen is as yet unknown. Sequencing was performed with immunoSEQ multiplex PCR; in TCRdb, only in-frame clones are kept and a portion is missing. The sample has around 100,000 clones; roughly 87% are singletons. This record belongs to a study of T cell responses to AZD1222 COVID-19 vaccine. The study, taken as a whole, reports: After the peak T cell response, and only then, were repertoires sampled. A mostly white British donor set with more females was recruited, and clonal diversity was possibly underestimated.

The V end was cut by 0 bases, the J end by 3 bases, with 9 bases between. Germline loops: CDR1 GTSNPN, CDR2 SVGIG (reference sequence). The CDR3 is made up of 14 amino acids. The TCR sequence derives from an adult in good health. The input for sequencing was peripheral blood, taken on day 0 of AZD1222 vaccination. The chain carries TRBV30 and TRBJ1-5; unclear D gene. The CDR3 coding sequence is TGTGCCTGGAGTGTAGGGCCAATCAATCAGCCCCAGCATTTT. This gives the protein CAWSVGPINQPQHF.